Listed here are 26 T cell receptor beta chains from one sample, sequenced in a study of T cell repertoires in cytomegalovirus infection. Their recognized antigens are unknown. TCRdb reprocessed the reads via MiXCR and lists one record per CDR3 protein. The sample carries about 920,000 distinct CDR3 sequences, more than 25% recorded once. This specimen was cultured CD8+ T cells from PBMCs, taken from culture after CMV antigen stimulation. These TCRs come from a human donor in good health (CMV status not recorded). Some clones in this sample may be carry-over from other donors' samples.

The sample holds a few counts of this clonotype. The V gene is TRBV4-1, the J gene TRBJ2-7; 7 bases are shared with TRBD1. V lost 5 bases and J lost 2; bases outside the gene matches: 6. The CDR3 loop spans 14 amino acids. Germline values: CDR1 MGHRA, CDR2 YSYEKL. CDR3 nucleotides: TGCGCCAGCAGCGAGGGACAGAACACCTACGAGCAGTACTTC. This codes for CASSEGQNTYEQYF.

This clonotype was detected only a few times. V and J are TRBV19 and TRBJ1-4; 7 nucleotides agree with TRBD1. CDR1 and CDR2 (germline): LNHDA, SQIVND (reference sequence). J was trimmed by 2 bases and V by 3 bases; bases with no gene match: 6. CDR3 size: 16 residues. The CDR3 is CASSIGQGGTNEKLFF. In DNA form, the CDR3 reads TGTGCCAGTAGTATTGGTCAGGGGGGCACTAATGAAAAACTGTTTTTT.

In its sample, this clonotype was seen a few times. The rearrangement links TRBV6-6 to TRBJ2-3; D is undetermined. Germline CDR1 reads MNHNY; CDR2 reads SVGAGI (reference sequence). The CDR3 is made up of 13 amino acids. Deletions cut 6 bases from V and 3 bases from J, with 10 bases between. The CDR3 DNA reads as TGTGCCAGCAGCACCTTCTGGACAGATACGCAGTATTTT. Protein: CASSTFWTDTQYF.

In this sample, this clonotype turned up a few times. The rearrangement joins TRBV12-3 or TRBV12-4 to TRBJ2-3; TRBD2 agrees at 9 bases. The length of the CDR3 is 16 residues. V gave up 6 bases and J gave up 5 bases; unmatched junction bases: 12. The CDR3 spells CASSPPGGGAKDTQYF. CDR3 bases: TGTGCCAGCAGCCCGCCGGGCGGGGGGGCGAAAGATACGCAGTATTTT.

The gene calls are TRBV24-1 and TRBJ2-1; the match to TRBD2 covers 9 bases. V lost 3 bases to trimming and J lost 9 bases; unmatched junction nucleotides: 8. The CDR3 sequence is 15 residues long. The germline V gene has CDR1 KGHDR and CDR2 SFDVKD. Written as DNA, the CDR3 is TGTGCCACCAGTGATGGGGTGGGTAGCGGGAGTGAGCAGTTCTTC. It yields the protein CATSDGVGSGSEQFF.

V gene TRBV6-2 or TRBV6-3 combines with J gene TRBJ1-5; D gene unclear. The germline V and J ends were trimmed by 2 bases and 4 bases, with 6 bases remaining between them. CDR3 length equals 13 residues. Per the germline V gene, CDR1 is MNHEY and CDR2 is SVGEGT. DNA for the CDR3: TGTGCCAGCAGTTACACCAAAAATCAGCCCCAGCATTTT. The encoded protein is CASSYTKNQPQHF.

The chain couples TRBV6-1 to TRBJ1-5; D is undetermined. The V end was cut by 6 bases, the J end by 7 bases, with 10 bases between. The CDR3 totals 12 residues. Germline CDR1 reads MNHNS; CDR2 reads SASEGT. The CDR3 DNA reads TGTGCCAGCAGAGACCCCCCACAGCCCCAGCATTTT. The encoded protein is CASRDPPQPQHF.

This sequence joins TRBV29-1 and TRBJ2-7; 7 positions agree with TRBD1. The CDR3 spans 13 residues. Looked up from germline, CDR1 is SQVTM and CDR2 is ANQGSEA. With V trimmed by 6 bases and J by 4 bases, 9 bases remained unmatched. Here the CDR3 DNA reads TGCAGCGTCCCCGGGACAGCTCTATACGAGCAGTACTTC. Translation gives CSVPGTALYEQYF.

The rearrangement joins TRBV27 to TRBJ2-3; 8 nucleotides agree with TRBD1. With 6 bases clipped from V and 2 bases from J, the junction kept 13 bases outside the gene matches. This CDR3 region has 17 residues. The germline gives CDR1 MNHEY, CDR2 SMNVEV (reference sequence). CDR3 residues: CASRIRTRGQLTDTQYF. The CDR3 DNA reads as TGTGCCAGCAGAATAAGGACCAGGGGGCAACTCACAGATACGCAGTATTTT.

This clonotype was observed a handful of times. This chain joins TRBV10-3 and TRBJ1-6; D remains unclear. This CDR3 is built from 15 residues. V dropped 2 bases and J dropped 0 bases, with 5 bases sitting between them. The germline V gene has CDR1 ENHRY and CDR2 SYGVKD. The CDR3 DNA sequence: TGTGCCATCAGTGAGGGAATCTCCTATAATTCACCCCTCCACTTT. This encodes CAISEGISYNSPLHF.

In this sample, this clonotype turned up many times. This chain uses TRBV12-3 or TRBV12-4 with TRBJ1-5; D is unclear. This CDR3 region has 14 residues. The V end lost 6 bases, the J end lost 4 bases, and 13 bases lay between the germline ends. The CDR3 loop reads CASRSPASNQPQHF. The CDR3 DNA follows: TGTGCCAGCAGGTCCCCAGCTTCGAATCAGCCCCAGCATTTT.

This clonotype was counted between two and nine times. The chain has TRBV3-1 and TRBJ2-1; TRBD1 matches 8 bases. The germline V gene encodes CDR1 LGHDT and CDR2 YNNKEL (reference sequence). With 3 bases clipped from V and 3 bases from J, the junction kept 7 bases outside the gene matches. CDR3 length: 16 amino acids. As DNA, the CDR3 is TGTGCCAGCAGCCAGAGGCCAGGGGGCTTCTACAATGAGCAGTTCTTC. Translation: CASSQRPGGFYNEQFF.

CDR3 nucleotides: TGCGCCAGCAGTCGGGGGGGGGATACCTACAATGAGCAGTTCTTC. Translation gives CASSRGGDTYNEQFF. The chain employs TRBV10-1 and TRBJ2-1, with 8 bases that match TRBD2. The CDR3 is 15 amino acids. Germline CDR1 and CDR2: WNHNN and SYGVQD (reference sequence). The J segment lost 2 bases and the V segment lost 5 bases, leaving 5 bases of the junction unmatched.

This clonotype was counted a few times. V and J are TRBV28 and TRBJ2-1; weak D call: TRBD2 (6 bases). Germline V CDR1 and CDR2: MDHEN, SYDVKM. The CDR3 covers 14 residues. V was trimmed by 3 bases and J by 6 bases, leaving 12 bases between them. DNA of the CDR3: TGTGCCAGCAGTTTTATAGCGGAGGTCAATGAGCAGTTCTTC. This encodes CASSFIAEVNEQFF.

This rearrangement joins TRBV11-2 to TRBJ2-1; TRBD2 agrees at 9 bases. CDR1 and CDR2 from the germline V gene are SGHAT and FQNNGV. The V gene end was trimmed by 0 bases and the J gene end by 5 bases; junction bases not matched to a gene: 2. CDR3 length: 15 amino acids. CDR3 coding DNA: TGTGCCAGCAGCTTAGATAGCGGGGGAAACAATGAGCAGTTCTTC. This sequence encodes CASSLDSGGNNEQFF.

The chain couples TRBV6-2 or TRBV6-3 to TRBJ2-3, with TRBD2 matching 11 bases. CDR3 length: 16 amino acids. CDR1 is MNHEY and CDR2 is SVGEGT in the germline V gene. Germline trimming cut 2 bases from V and 4 bases from J; bases unmatched to any gene: 5. The CDR3: CASSYQTSGGADTQYF. CDR3 coding DNA: TGTGCCAGCAGTTACCAAACTAGCGGGGGCGCAGATACGCAGTATTTT.

This clonotype came up a few times. The genes are TRBV4-1 and TRBJ1-2; TRBD1 agrees at 8 bases. The V gene's germline CDR1 is MGHRA and CDR2 YSYEKL. This CDR3 region has 15 residues. Germline trimming cut 0 bases from V and 6 bases from J; bases unmatched to any gene: 6. CDR3 bases: TGCGCCAGCAGCCAAGATCCTCAGGGGGCCAATGGCTACACCTTC. This gives the protein CASSQDPQGANGYTF.

This clonotype was seen at least ten times. This chain joins TRBV7-6 and TRBJ1-1; 8 nucleotides align to TRBD1. Looked up from germline, CDR1 is SGHVS and CDR2 is FNYEAQ. This CDR3 has 15 amino acids. V was pared by 1 base and J by 5 bases, with 6 bases of the junction left unmatched. CDR3 DNA sequence: TGTGCCAGCAGCTTAGGGAGACAGGGGCTAACTGAAGCTTTCTTT. Translating it yields CASSLGRQGLTEAFF.

This clonotype was counted between two and nine times. The V and J genes are TRBV27 and TRBJ1-5, with 9 bases that match TRBD1. Trimming removed 5 bases from V and 5 bases from J; junction bases left unmatched: 4. This CDR3 is built from 14 residues. CDR1 and CDR2 from the germline V gene are MNHEY and SMNVEV (reference sequence). This CDR3 reads CASSPYRGHQPQHF. The CDR3 nucleotides read TGTGCCAGCAGTCCATACAGGGGGCATCAGCCCCAGCATTTT.

This clonotype showed up many times. V usage is TRBV7-6 and J usage is TRBJ2-7; 9 bases map to TRBD1. Looked up from germline, CDR1 is SGHVS and CDR2 is FNYEAQ. Trimming removed 5 bases from V and 5 bases from J; junction bases left unmatched: 7. This CDR3 region has 14 residues. The chain's CDR3 is CASSPGTGRDEQYV. In DNA form, the CDR3 reads TGTGCCAGCAGCCCTGGGACAGGGAGGGACGAGCAGTACGTC.

V and J are TRBV7-3 and TRBJ2-3, with D maybe TRBD2 (7 bases). Germline CDR1 SGHTA, CDR2 FQGTGA. The CDR3 has 17 amino acids. Trimming cost V 2 bases and J 5 bases, with 20 bases left between them. This chain's CDR3 is CASSLFSAGAPLDTQYF. In DNA form, the CDR3 reads TGTGCCAGCAGCTTATTTTCCGCGGGGGCTCCCCTAGATACGCAGTATTTT.

This chain connects TRBV12-3 or TRBV12-4 to TRBJ2-5, with a tentative D call TRBD2 (6 bases). CDR3 length: 14 amino acids. V was clipped by 5 bases and J by 5 bases, with 15 bases between them. The CDR3 DNA reads as TGTGCCAGCAGTCCCCTCGCGGGGTGGGAGACCCAGTACTTC. This translates into CASSPLAGWETQYF.

There are a few counts of this clonotype. This chain joins TRBV4-1 and TRBJ2-7, with 8 bases fitting TRBD1. The length of the CDR3 is 15 residues. CDR1 MGHRA and CDR2 YSYEKL come from the germline V gene. V trimming: 1 base; J trimming: 0 bases; junction bases outside the gene matches: 2. CDR3: CASSQGDRTSYEQYF. CDR3 DNA: TGCGCCAGCAGCCAAGGGGACAGGACCTCCTACGAGCAGTACTTC.

This clonotype has a handful of counts. V gene TRBV6-8 combines with J gene TRBJ2-7; tentative D call: TRBD1 (6 bases). The CDR3 runs 16 residues. In germline, CDR1 is MNHGY, CDR2 SAAAGT. V dropped 0 bases and J dropped 0 bases, with 12 bases sitting between them. CDR3 region: CASSYSTRGVSYEQYF. CDR3 nucleotide sequence: TGTGCCAGCAGTTACTCGACCAGGGGCGTCTCCTACGAGCAGTACTTC.

Comment on this clonotype: A read error is possible here, since a much larger clone lies one base away. The rearrangement links TRBV24-1 to TRBJ1-2, with TRBD1 matching 7 bases. After removal of 4 bases from V and 4 bases from J, the junction contained 5 bases not matched to a gene. The CDR3 is made up of 14 amino acids. Germline CDR1 reads KGHDR; CDR2 reads SFDVKD. CDR3 protein: CATSDSGTAYGYTF. Written as DNA, the CDR3 is TGTGCCACCAGTGACTCCGGGACAGCCTATGGCTACACCTTC.

The chain joins TRBV6-2 or TRBV6-3 to TRBJ1-4; no clear D. This CDR3 spans 16 amino acids. Deletions cut 6 bases from V and 0 bases from J, with 14 bases between. Germline V gene lookup returns CDR1 MNHEY and CDR2 SVGEGT. CDR3 coding DNA: TGTGCCAGCAGCCTCAAACACGGGGCAACTAATGAAAAACTGTTTTTT. It encodes CASSLKHGATNEKLFF.